The sequence of this T cell receptor (beta chain) was determined in a study of vaccination effects on CD4 cells after COVID-19. Regarding the study as a whole: Small numbers of convalescent patients limited the study. It also lacked early post-infection timepoints.

The V gene's germline CDR1 is SGDLS and CDR2 YYNGEE. This CDR3 spans 18 amino acids. After removal of 0 bases from V and 10 bases from J, the junction contained 14 bases not matched to a gene. Cultured cells yielded isolated CD4+ T cells after less than 11 days. As regards this clone: Its specificity is not known.

TCRdb's table, derived via immunoSEQ multiplex PCR, lists solely in-frame clones and lacks some. This repertoire shows under 40,000 clones, around two thirds found once; its top ten account for about 4%. This clonotype originated in a human donor who received a COVID-19 vaccine. The sample here was CD4+ T cells from PBMCs cultured without peptide, taken before COVID-19 vaccination. The chain couples TRBV9 to TRBJ2-1; 12 nucleotides match TRBD2. DNA for the CDR3: TGTGCCAGCAGCGTAGAAACCCAGACTAGCGGGAGATCAGGGGAGCAGTTCTTC. Residues: CASSVETQTSGRSGEQFF. The complete variable domain, with remaining parts taken from reference TRBV9 and TRBJ2-1, reads DSGVTQTPKHLITATGQRVTLRCSPRSGDLSVYWYQQSLDQGLQFLIQYYNGEERAKGNILERFSAQQFPDLHSELNLSSLELGDSALYFCASSVETQTSGRSGEQFFGPGTRLTVL.